The sequence of this T cell receptor (beta chain) was determined in a study of blood T cells in healthy people across ages. This clonotype has a count of ten or more. J was trimmed by 7 bases and V by 6 bases; bases with no gene match: 4. CDR3 length: 14 amino acids. The germline gives CDR1 WNHNN, CDR2 SYGVQD (reference sequence). For the second PCR, which ran for about 6 to 11 cycles, a sample-barcoded 5' primer and a J-beta primer mix were used. TCRdb processed the 5' RACE reads anew with MiXCR; each CDR3 protein has one entry. Of 450,000 to 600,000 distinct CDR3 sequences listed, roughly a quarter are singletons. The same data also contributed to another study, on T cells of mothers and their children. Per that study: Related pairs of mothers and children showed slightly higher, non-significant overlap versus unrelated pairs.

The sample was blood. The chain is built from TRBV10-1 and TRBJ2-1, with 12 bases fitting TRBD2. This TCR was recovered from a boy aged 2-9 years in good health. The chain's CDR3 is CASSPSGGGNEQFF. CDR3 sequence (DNA): TGCGCCAGCAGCCCTAGCGGGGGGGGGAATGAGCAGTTCTTC.